This T cell receptor beta chain emerged from a study of blood T cells in healthy people across ages. Regarding the study as a whole: Strong correlation linked observed beta diversity and percent naive T cells. A roughly linear age-dependent decrease characterized TCR beta diversity per million T cells.

As regards this clonotype: Its specificity is unknown.

With a J-beta primer mix and a sample-barcoded 5' primer, a second PCR ran about 7 to 12 cycles. TCRdb re-analysed the 5' RACE reads in MiXCR, keeping a single row per CDR3 protein. The top ten clones hold just under 9% of a sample with just under 550,000 distinct CDR3 sequences, around 24% of them seen once. The study isolated at least 6.5 million PBMCs from each sample. The sample was also linked to a second study, of T cells of mothers and their children.

Material: blood. The clonotype comes from a boy aged 5-17 years in good health.

The CDR3 DNA reads as TGTGCCAGCAGCTTAGGGGCAAGCTATGGCTACACCTTC. This codes for CASSLGASYGYTF. The chain uses TRBV13 and TRBJ1-2; D unclear. The germline gives CDR1 PRHDT, CDR2 FYEKMQ (reference sequence). This CDR3 spans 13 amino acids. The V and J ends lost 0 bases and 4 bases respectively, with 6 bases between them. The variable domain in full, completed from reference TRBV13 and TRBJ1-2, reads AAGVIQSPRHLIKEKRETATLKCYPIPRHDTVYWYQQGPGQDPQFLISFYEKMQSDKGSIPDRFSAQQFSDYHSELNMSSLELGDSALYFCASSLGASYGYTFGSGTRLTVV.